Listed here are 21 T cell receptor beta chains from one sample, sequenced in a study of blood T cells in healthy people across ages. Alongside a J-beta primer mix, a sample-barcoded 5' primer served in a second PCR lasting about 7 to 12 cycles. TCRdb redid the calling of the 5' RACE reads with MiXCR, one entry per CDR3 protein. This sample has about 590,000 distinct CDR3 sequences; approximately 30% occur once, and the top ten carry approximately 14%. The sequenced sample consisted of blood. All receptors derive from a woman older than 75 in good health.

This clonotype was counted a few times. Since a much larger clone is just one base distant, this may be a read error. The chain couples TRBV20-1 to TRBJ2-7; no clear D gene. CDR3 length equals 13 residues. CDR1 is DFQATT and CDR2 is SNEGSKA in the germline V gene (reference sequence). CDR3 loop: CSASRSRTYGQYF. In DNA form, the CDR3 reads TGCAGTGCGAGCAGATCCAGGACCTACGGGCAGTACTTC.

This clonotype has just a few counts. The chain combines TRBV5-1 with TRBJ1-4; TRBD1 matches 9 bases. The CDR3 has 14 amino acids. Germline CDR1 SGHRS, CDR2 YFSETQ. Losses at the gene ends were 7 bases for V and 8 bases for J; bases not matched to a gene: 9. The CDR3 loop is CASSRDRVREKLFF. CDR3 DNA sequence: TGCGCCAGCTCCCGGGACAGGGTACGGGAAAAACTGTTTTTT.

On this clonotype: One base away lies a much larger clone, so this may be a sequencing read error. The genes are TRBV11-2 and TRBJ2-5; D unclear. The CDR3 has 13 residues. With 1 base removed from V and 4 bases from J, the gap between germline ends came to 7 bases. Germline values: CDR1 SGHAT, CDR2 FQNNGV. The CDR3 reads CASSLAQRETQYF. Here the CDR3 DNA reads TGTGCCAGCAGCTTAGCGCAACGAGAGACCCAGTACTTC.

Worth noting for this clonotype: A read error may account for a junction end that differs from germline. The chain links TRBV12-3 or TRBV12-4 to TRBJ2-2; D possibly corresponds to TRBD1 (7 bases). The CDR3 totals 15 residues. Here the CDR3 DNA reads TGTGTCAGCAGTCACCGACAGGGAGGTGGCGGGGAGCTGTTTTTT. The encoded protein is CVSSHRQGGGGELFF.

In this sample, this clonotype turned up many times. The V call is TRBV20-1, the J call TRBJ1-1; maybe TRBD1 (6 bases). Trimming took off 3 bases at V and 1 base at J, with 15 bases between the two ends. Germline CDR1 reads DFQATT; CDR2 reads SNEGSKA (reference sequence). The CDR3 loop spans 15 amino acids. The CDR3 coding sequence is TGCAGTGCTAGGTACTTGGCAGGGGAGAACACTGAAGCTTTCTTT. This sequence encodes CSARYLAGENTEAFF.

The chain combines TRBV27 with TRBJ2-7, with TRBD2 as a possible D gene (6 bases). The CDR3 runs 15 residues. Germline V CDR1 and CDR2: MNHEY, SMNVEV (reference sequence). Deletions cut 3 bases from V and 4 bases from J, with 16 bases between. The CDR3: CASSFDGSPVYEQYF. In DNA, the CDR3 is TGTGCCAGCAGTTTTGACGGGAGTCCGGTTTACGAGCAGTACTTC.

Ten or more counts support this clonotype. This rearrangement joins TRBV5-5 to TRBJ2-7; 7 nucleotides agree with TRBD1. V lost 4 bases to trimming and J lost 2 bases; unmatched junction nucleotides: 3. The CDR3 runs 13 residues. Germline V CDR1 and CDR2: SGHKS, YYEKEE (reference sequence). The CDR3 coding sequence is TGTGCCAGCAGCGGAGGACAGGCCTACGAGCAGTACTTC. It codes for CASSGGQAYEQYF.

This clonotype was seen repeatedly, ten times or more. V and J are TRBV2 and TRBJ1-1; 8 positions agree with TRBD1. J gave up 4 bases and V 5 bases, and 6 bases lay outside the gene matches. CDR3 length: 14 amino acids. CDR1 and CDR2 from the germline V gene are SNHLY and FYNNEI. CDR3 nucleotides: TGTGCCAGCAGTAGGACAGGGCTAGGCACTGAAGCTTTCTTT. Protein product: CASSRTGLGTEAFF.

The rearrangement joins TRBV30 to TRBJ1-1; D is unclear. The CDR3 totals 13 residues. The V and J ends lost 7 bases and 5 bases respectively, with 17 bases between them. Per germline, CDR1 GTSNPN and CDR2 SVGIG (reference sequence). In DNA, the CDR3 is TGTGCCTCGAGCCGGGTTATCGAGACTGAAGCTTTCTTT. Its protein product is CASSRVIETEAFF.

This clonotype was detected ten times or more. The rearrangement links TRBV25-1 to TRBJ1-2; 9 positions match TRBD1. Germline loops: CDR1 MGHDK, CDR2 SYGVNS. The CDR3 runs to 13 residues. With V trimmed by 6 bases and J by 7 bases, 6 bases remained unmatched. CDR3 sequence (DNA): TGTGCCAGCAGGGGCACAGGGGGCGCTGGCTACACCTTC. This sequence encodes CASRGTGGAGYTF.

As to this clonotype: A single base separates this from a much larger clone, so it may be a read error. The genes are TRBV20-1 and TRBJ2-5, with 8 positions matching TRBD1. Germline assignment: CDR1 DFQATT and CDR2 SNEGSKA (reference sequence). The length of the CDR3 is 18 residues. The J segment lost 0 bases and the V segment lost 6 bases, leaving 18 bases of the junction unmatched. The CDR3 loop is CSATLARTGTANQETQYF. CDR3 DNA: TGCAGTGCGACTTTGGCCAGGACAGGGACAGCGAACCAAGAGACCCAGTACTTC.

Of note for this clonotype: A read error may account for a junction end that differs from germline. The J gene is TRBJ2-5, the V gene TRBV6-5; D not resolved. CDR3 length: 16 amino acids. Per germline, CDR1 MNHEY and CDR2 SVGAGI. The CDR3 sequence: CAGSSGRTVSQETQYF. As DNA, the CDR3 is TGTGCCGGCAGTTCGGGCAGGACGGTTTCACAAGAGACCCAGTACTTC.

This clonotype was observed many times. J is TRBJ2-7 and V is TRBV29-1; 9 bases line up with TRBD1. This CDR3 contains 15 residues. Germline V gene lookup returns CDR1 SQVTM and CDR2 ANQGSEA. V was pared by 0 bases and J by 5 bases, with 8 bases of the junction left unmatched. The CDR3 bases are TGCAGCGTTGAAGATCAAGGGACAGGGAGGCACGAGCAGTACTTC. It codes for CSVEDQGTGRHEQYF.

This clonotype was recorded many times. This chain uses TRBV27 with TRBJ2-7; TRBD1 matches 7 bases. CDR3 length: 18 amino acids. With 6 bases clipped from V and 3 bases from J, the junction kept 20 bases outside the gene matches. Germline V gene data show CDR1 as MNHEY and CDR2 as SMNVEV (reference sequence). CDR3: CASRPKGTAQRIFYEQYF. The DNA for the CDR3 is TGTGCCAGCAGGCCTAAAGGGACAGCCCAAAGAATCTTCTACGAGCAGTACTTC.

This clonotype was counted at least ten times. The chain couples TRBV6-2 or TRBV6-3 to TRBJ1-6; a possible D gene is TRBD1 (5 bases). Deletions cut 5 bases from V and 7 bases from J, with 18 bases between. Looked up from germline, CDR1 is MNHEY and CDR2 is SVGEGT. CDR3 length equals 16 residues. The DNA of the CDR3 is TGTGCCAGCAGTCCCGGCGCGCAGGGAAGGAATTCACCCCTCCACTTT. As protein: CASSPGAQGRNSPLHF.

In the case of this clonotype: This may stem from a read error, because a much larger clone lies one nucleotide away. The rearrangement links TRBV7-2 to TRBJ2-7, with 11 nucleotides matching TRBD2. Near its end, the DNA agrees better with TRBJ2-4, so the J call may be wrong. The CDR3 loop spans 16 amino acids. The germline V gene encodes CDR1 SGHTA and CDR2 FQGNSA. As DNA, the CDR3 is TGTACCAGCAGCCCCCTAGCGGGGGGAGGGGCAAACATTCAGTACTTC. Protein sequence: CTSSPLAGGGANIQYF.

This chain joins TRBV12-3 or TRBV12-4 and TRBJ1-4; D is ambiguous. V was clipped by 3 bases and J by 6 bases, with 5 bases between them. The CDR3 sequence is 12 residues long. CDR3 residues: CASSLKDEKLFF. DNA of the CDR3: TGTGCCAGCAGTTTGAAGGATGAAAAACTGTTTTTT.

The sample holds a few counts of this clonotype. This chain joins TRBV6-2 or TRBV6-3 and TRBJ2-2; D is ambiguous. From germline, CDR1 is MNHEY and CDR2 SVGEGT. The CDR3 is 11 residues long. V was cut by 5 bases and J by 7 bases, with 5 bases left in between. CDR3 nucleotides: TGTGCCAGCAGTGAACTCGGGGAGCTGTTTTTT. Translated, it gives CASSELGELFF.

This clonotype was recorded many times. CDR3 coding DNA: TGCAGCGCATGGGCGGGGGCCCGATCTCGCTACGAGCAGTACTTC. Translation: CSAWAGARSRYEQYF. V is TRBV20-1 and J is TRBJ2-7; D possibly corresponds to TRBD2 (7 bases). The CDR3 totals 15 residues. CDR1 DFQATT and CDR2 SNEGSKA come from the germline V gene (reference sequence).

Turning to this clonotype: Being one base from a much bigger clone, this may be a read error. The chain couples TRBV6-1 to TRBJ2-3; D is ambiguous. V was pared by 6 bases and J by 5 bases, with 21 bases between. The CDR3 covers 16 residues. CDR1 is MNHNS and CDR2 is SASEGT in the germline V gene. CDR3 sequence reads: CASSASGGSRIDTQYF. CDR3 nucleotide sequence: TGTGCCAGCAGCGCCTCAGGCGGTTCCCGCATAGATACGCAGTATTTT.

The chain couples TRBV6-1 to TRBJ1-1, with D tentatively TRBD1 (5 bases). Trimming cost V 3 bases and J 2 bases, with 13 bases left between them. CDR1 is MNHNS and CDR2 is SASEGT in the germline V gene. The CDR3 is 15 residues long. CDR3 sequence: CASSDWAGSNTEAFF. The CDR3 region has the DNA TGTGCCAGCAGTGATTGGGCAGGGAGCAACACTGAAGCTTTCTTT.